What follows are 7 T cell receptor beta chains derived from one specimen sequenced in a study of blood T cell repertoires in COVID-19. TCRdb's table, derived via immunoSEQ multiplex PCR, lists solely in-frame clones and lacks some. The sample has fewer than 250,000 clones; more than 60% are singletons. The sample taken for sequencing was peripheral blood. These receptor sequences come from a woman aged 45-65 years with acute or convalescent COVID-19.

The chain joins TRBV11-2 to TRBJ1-2; D is possibly TRBD1 (6 bases). CDR3 length: 16 amino acids. Germline V CDR1 and CDR2: SGHAT, FQNNGV. Deletions cut 8 bases from V and 2 bases from J, with 21 bases between. The CDR3: CASHRGAGAFNYGYTF. In nucleotides, the CDR3 is TGTGCCAGCCATAGGGGCGCAGGGGCCTTCAACTATGGCTACACCTTC.

This clone was observed once. This CDR3 is CASRLQGAREKLFF. CDR3 in DNA: TGTGCCAGCAGGTTACAGGGGGCGCGGGAAAAACTGTTTTTT. The rearrangement uses TRBV6-5 and TRBJ1-4; the match to TRBD1 covers 9 bases. V was pared by 6 bases and J by 8 bases, with 7 bases of the junction left unmatched. The CDR3 is 14 amino acids. Germline CDR1 and CDR2: MNHEY and SVGAGI.

J is TRBJ1-1 and V is TRBV15, with D maybe TRBD1 (5 bases). Per germline, CDR1 LNHNV and CDR2 YYDKDF (reference sequence). The CDR3 is 14 residues long. V lost 3 bases to trimming and J lost 1 base, with 9 bases between them. DNA for the CDR3: TGTGCCACCAGCAGTAGGGGCCCGAACACTGAAGCTTTCTTT. Encoded protein: CATSSRGPNTEAFF. Looking up the rest from reference TRBV15 and TRBJ1-1 gives the full variable domain: DAMVIQNPRYQVTQFGKPVTLSCSQTLNHNVMYWYQQKSSQAPKLLFHYYDKDFNNEADTPDNFQSRRPNTSFCFLDIRSPGLGDTAMYLCATSSRGPNTEAFFGQGTRLTVV.

V is TRBV5-1 and J is TRBJ2-7; 8 nucleotides line up with TRBD2. The trim removed 4 bases at V and 2 bases at J, leaving 5 bases unmatched. The CDR3 has 14 amino acids. Germline assignment: CDR1 SGHRS and CDR2 YFSETQ. The DNA of the CDR3 is TGCGCCAGCAGCAGATTGGGACTAGCCTACGAGCAGTACTTC. Residues: CASSRLGLAYEQYF.

The chain employs TRBV7-6 and TRBJ1-4, with a weak D call TRBD1 (6 bases). Germline V gene lookup returns CDR1 SGHVS and CDR2 FNYEAQ. The V and J ends lost 2 bases and 5 bases respectively, with 15 bases between them. The CDR3 is 16 residues long. The CDR3 sequence is CASSLNWGGGNEKLFF. CDR3 nucleotides: TGTGCCAGCAGCTTAAACTGGGGGGGCGGGAATGAAAAACTGTTTTTT.

V is TRBV6-1 and J is TRBJ1-3; 7 bases align to TRBD1. Unmatched junction bases numbered 12, after V lost 2 bases and J lost 2 bases. CDR1 is MNHNS and CDR2 is SASEGT in the germline V gene. This CDR3 is built from 18 residues. The CDR3 nucleotides read TGTGCCAGCAGTGAATCGGCATGGGGCAGGGGGGCTGGAAACACCATATATTTT. It is translated as CASSESAWGRGAGNTIYF.

The chain couples TRBV5-8 to TRBJ1-5; no definite D call. The CDR3 totals 14 residues. Germline values: CDR1 SGHTS, CDR2 YDEGEE. V was trimmed by 0 bases and J by 5 bases, leaving 9 bases between them. The CDR3: CASSLGASYQPQHF. CDR3 bases: TGTGCCAGCAGCTTGGGGGCCAGCTATCAGCCCCAGCATTTT.